The 2 T cell receptor beta chains presented below share a single source sample, sequenced in a study of CD8 T cells in Susac syndrome. An amount of RNA that ranged from roughly 0.45 to 1 ug was reverse transcribed with random hexamers. TCRdb used MiXCR to reprocess the immunoSEQ multiplex PCR reads, holding one entry per CDR3 protein. The data show roughly 130,000 distinct CDR3 sequences, 90% to 95% seen once. Sequenced: CD4+ T cells from PBMCs. Receptors were obtained from a human donor in good health.

The chain has TRBV5-1 and TRBJ2-7; D uncertain. Between the trimmed V and J ends, which lost 1 base and 2 bases, there was a span of 10 bases. This CDR3 has 14 amino acids. From germline, CDR1 is SGHRS and CDR2 YFSETQ. The CDR3 DNA follows: TGCGCCAGCAGCTTGAATGGCGTAACCTACGAGCAGTACTTC. Its translation is CASSLNGVTYEQYF.

The chain links TRBV24-1 to TRBJ2-3, with 7 bases fitting TRBD2. The CDR3 has 16 residues. Germline lookup yields CDR1 KGHDR and CDR2 SFDVKD. Trimming cost V 3 bases and J 2 bases; bases outside gene matches: 7. Here the CDR3 DNA reads TGTGCCACCAGTGATCAAAAAGCGGGGACCACAGATACGCAGTATTTT. It encodes CATSDQKAGTTDTQYF.